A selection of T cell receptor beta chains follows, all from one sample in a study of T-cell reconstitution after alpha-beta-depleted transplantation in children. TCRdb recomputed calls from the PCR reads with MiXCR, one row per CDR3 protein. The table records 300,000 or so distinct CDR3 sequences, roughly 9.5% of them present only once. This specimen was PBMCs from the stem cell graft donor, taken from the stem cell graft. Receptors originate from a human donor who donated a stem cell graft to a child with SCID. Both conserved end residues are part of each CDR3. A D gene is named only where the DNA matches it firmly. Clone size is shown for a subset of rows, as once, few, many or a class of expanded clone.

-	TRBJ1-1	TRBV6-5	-	TGTGCCAGCAGTTACCCCGGACAGAACACTGAAGCTTTCTTT	CASSYPGQNTEAFF
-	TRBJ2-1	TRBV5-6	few	TGTGCCAGCAGCACGGGACCCGACTCCTACAATGAGCAGTTCTTC	CASSTGPDSYNEQFF
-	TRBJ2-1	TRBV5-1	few	TGCGCCAGCAGCCGGAAAGCTCAGGGTGCTCCCTACAATGAGCAGTTCTTC	CASSRKAQGAPYNEQFF
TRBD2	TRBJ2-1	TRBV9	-	TGTGCCAGCAGCGGTCGGGGGGGCACGACGAATGAGCAGTTCTTC	CASSGRGGTTNEQFF
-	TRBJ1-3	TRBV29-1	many	TGCAGCGTTTCCCAGAGCCATGGAAACACCATATATTTT	CSVSQSHGNTIYF
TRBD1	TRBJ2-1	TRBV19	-	TGTGCCAGTAGTATGGGGACAGGGGGACATAGGGAGCAGTTCTTC	CASSMGTGGHREQFF
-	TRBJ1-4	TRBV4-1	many	TGCGCCAGCAGCCCAGGAGAAGTTCTGTTTTTT	CASSPGEVLFF
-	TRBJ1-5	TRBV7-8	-	TGTGCCAGCAGCTTAGATTCGTCGGGTTCTCAAGGTCAGCCCCAGCATTTT	CASSLDSSGSQGQPQHF
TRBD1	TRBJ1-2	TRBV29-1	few	TGCAGCGTTGGACATTCGACAGGGGGCTATGGCTACACCTTC	CSVGHSTGGYGYTF
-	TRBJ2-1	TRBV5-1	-	TGCGCCAGCAGCTTGACTCGCGGTCAGAGTTCCAATGAGCAGTTCTTC	CASSLTRGQSSNEQFF
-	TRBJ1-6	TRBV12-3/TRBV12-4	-	TGTGCCAGCAGTTTGGGGGGGGCGGGTTCACCCCTCCACTTT	CASSLGGAGSPLHF
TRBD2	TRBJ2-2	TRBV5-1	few	TGCGCCAGCAGCTTGTTTGCGGGGGGCACCGGGGAGCTGTTTTTT	CASSLFAGGTGELFF
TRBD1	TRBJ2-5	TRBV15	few	TGTGCCACCAGCAGAGACACAGGGTGGGACAGGATCCAAGAGACCCAGTACTTC	CATSRDTGWDRIQETQYF
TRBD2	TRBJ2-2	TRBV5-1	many	TGCGCCAGCAGCCCGAGTGGGACTAGGCACACCGGGGATCTGTTTTTT	CASSPSGTRHTGDLFF
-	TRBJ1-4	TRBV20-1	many	TGCAGTGCCCCGGGACCGACAGGACAAGCAGAAAAACTGTTTTTT	CSAPGPTGQAEKLFF
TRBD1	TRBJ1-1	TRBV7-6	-	TGTGCCAGCAGAACAGGGGCGGCCACTGAAGCTTTCTTT	CASRTGAATEAFF
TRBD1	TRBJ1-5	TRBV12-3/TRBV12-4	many	TGTGCCAGCAGCCGAGAGGTAGGGACAGGTCGTAATCAGCCCCAGCATTTT	CASSREVGTGRNQPQHF
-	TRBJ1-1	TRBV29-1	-	TGCAGCGTTGTGTTTGGGGTGATGAACACTGAAGCTTTCTTT	CSVVFGVMNTEAFF
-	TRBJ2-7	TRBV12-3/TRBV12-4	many	TGTGCCAGCAGCACTAACACATTCTACGAGCAGTACTTC	CASSTNTFYEQYF
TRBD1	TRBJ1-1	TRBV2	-	TGTGCCAGCAGCTCGTTGGAGGGGGCTGAAACCATGAACACTGAAGCTTTCTTT	CASSSLEGAETMNTEAFF
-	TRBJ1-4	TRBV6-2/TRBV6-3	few	TGTGCCAGCAGCCGGATGTCGTGGGGCTTCAAGGCCGGCTCAACTAATGAAAAACTGTTTTTT	CASSRMSWGFKAGSTNEKLFF
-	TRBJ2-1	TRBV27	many	TGTGCCAGCAGTTTAAAGAACCCGCGTACTGGAGGTGAGCAGTTCTTC	CASSLKNPRTGGEQFF
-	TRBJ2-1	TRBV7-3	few	TGTGCCAGCAGCTTAACTACCTTGGATGAGCAGTTCTTC	CASSLTTLDEQFF
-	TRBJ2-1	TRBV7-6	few	TGTGCCAGCAGCCCGTTGGGCAACTCCTACAATGAGCAGTTCTTC	CASSPLGNSYNEQFF
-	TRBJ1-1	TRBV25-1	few	TGTGCCAGCTCGGGGGGGAGGTGGACTGAAGCTTTCTTT	CASSGGRWTEAFF
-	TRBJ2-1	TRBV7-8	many	TGTGCCAGCAGCCCTAGGGGCGGAGGTTCGGCCTACAATGAGCAGTTCTTC	CASSPRGGGSAYNEQFF
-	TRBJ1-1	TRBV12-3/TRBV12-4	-	TGTGCCAGCAGTCCTAGTCTGGAAGCTTTCTTT	CASSPSLEAFF
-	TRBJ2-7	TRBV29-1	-	TGCAGCGTCCTCAACTGGGCCAGCTCCTACGAGCAGTACTTC	CSVLNWASSYEQYF
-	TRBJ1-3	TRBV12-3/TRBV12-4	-	TGTGCCAGCACCGCGATCAACTCTGGAAACACCATATATTTT	CASTAINSGNTIYF
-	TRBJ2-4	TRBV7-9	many	TGTGCCAGCAGCTTAGGGCCATCCCGCGAAAACATTCAGTACTTC	CASSLGPSRENIQYF
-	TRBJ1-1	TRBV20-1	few	TGCAGTGCTACCACAGTCACTGAAGCTTTCTTT	CSATTVTEAFF
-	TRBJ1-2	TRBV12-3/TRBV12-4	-	TGTGCCAGCAGTCAGACTCAGGGTTACGGCTACACCTTC	CASSQTQGYGYTF
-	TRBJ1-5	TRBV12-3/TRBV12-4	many	TGTGCCAGCAGTTTCGGGGATCAGCCCCAGCATTTT	CASSFGDQPQHF
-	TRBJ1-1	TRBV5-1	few	TGCGCCAGCAGCCTTGGGAGAACTGAAGCTTTCTTT	CASSLGRTEAFF
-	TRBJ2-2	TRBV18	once	TGTGCCAGCTCACCATTACAGACTGACACCGGGGAGCTGTTTTTT	CASSPLQTDTGELFF
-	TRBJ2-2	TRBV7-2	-	TGTGCCAGCAGCTTAGGTCTTGCGACCAACACCGGGGAGCTGTTTTTT	CASSLGLATNTGELFF
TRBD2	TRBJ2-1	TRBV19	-	TGTGCCAGTAAGGCTAGCGGGGGGGCCAACAATGAGCAGTTCTTC	CASKASGGANNEQFF
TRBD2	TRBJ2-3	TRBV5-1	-	TGCGCCAGCAGCTCAAAGACTAGCGGGGCGGACACAGATACGCAGTATTTT	CASSSKTSGADTDTQYF
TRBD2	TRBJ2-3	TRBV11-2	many	TGTGCCAGCAGCTTGTTGGGGGGGGGCACAGATACGCAGTATTTT	CASSLLGGGTDTQYF
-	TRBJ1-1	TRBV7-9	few	TGTGCCAGCAGGGGACAGAACACTGAAGCTTTCTTT	CASRGQNTEAFF
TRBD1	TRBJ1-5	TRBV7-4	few	TGTGCCAGCAGCTTGACCCGGGGACAGGGCACAACTAGCAATCAGCCCCAGCATTTT	CASSLTRGQGTTSNQPQHF
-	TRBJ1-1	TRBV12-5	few	TGTGCTAGTGGTTTGTCCGGGAGGAAAGCAGCTTTCTTT	CASGLSGRKAAFF
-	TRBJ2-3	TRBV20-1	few	TGCAGTGCTGCGTCACCAGATACGCAGTATTTT	CSAASPDTQYF